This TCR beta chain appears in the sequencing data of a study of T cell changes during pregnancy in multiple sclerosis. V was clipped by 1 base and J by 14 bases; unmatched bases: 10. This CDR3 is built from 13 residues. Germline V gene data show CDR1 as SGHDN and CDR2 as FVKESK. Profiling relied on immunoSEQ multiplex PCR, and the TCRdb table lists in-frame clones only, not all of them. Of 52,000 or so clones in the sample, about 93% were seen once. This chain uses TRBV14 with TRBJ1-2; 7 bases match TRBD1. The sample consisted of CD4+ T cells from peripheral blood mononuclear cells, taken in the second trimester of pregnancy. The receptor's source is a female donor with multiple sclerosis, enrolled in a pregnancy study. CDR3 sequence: CASSQGTGTVGTF. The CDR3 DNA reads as TGTGCCAGCAGCCAAGGAACTGGGACAGTTGGGACCTTC.